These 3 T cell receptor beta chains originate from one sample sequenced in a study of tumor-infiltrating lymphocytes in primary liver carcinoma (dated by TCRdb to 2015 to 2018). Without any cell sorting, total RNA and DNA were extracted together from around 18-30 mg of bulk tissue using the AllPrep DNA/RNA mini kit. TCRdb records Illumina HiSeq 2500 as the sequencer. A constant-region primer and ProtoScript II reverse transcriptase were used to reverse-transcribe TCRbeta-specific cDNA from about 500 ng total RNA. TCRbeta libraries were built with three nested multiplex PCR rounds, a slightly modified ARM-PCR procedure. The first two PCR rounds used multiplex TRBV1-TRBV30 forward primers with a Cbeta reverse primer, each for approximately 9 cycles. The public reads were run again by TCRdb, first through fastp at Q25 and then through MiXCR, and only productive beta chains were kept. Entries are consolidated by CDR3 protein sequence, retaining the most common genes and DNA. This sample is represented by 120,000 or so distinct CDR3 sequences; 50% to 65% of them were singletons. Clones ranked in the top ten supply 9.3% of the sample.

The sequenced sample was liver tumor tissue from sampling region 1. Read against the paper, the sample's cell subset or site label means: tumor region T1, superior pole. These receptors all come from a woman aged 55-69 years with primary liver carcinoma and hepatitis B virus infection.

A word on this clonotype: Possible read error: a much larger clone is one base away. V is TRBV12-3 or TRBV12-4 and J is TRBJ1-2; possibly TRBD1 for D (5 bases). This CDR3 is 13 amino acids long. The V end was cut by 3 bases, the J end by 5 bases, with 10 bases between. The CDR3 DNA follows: TGTGCCAGCAGTTTGGGACGGCGTTATGGCTACACCTTC. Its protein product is CASSLGRRYGYTF.

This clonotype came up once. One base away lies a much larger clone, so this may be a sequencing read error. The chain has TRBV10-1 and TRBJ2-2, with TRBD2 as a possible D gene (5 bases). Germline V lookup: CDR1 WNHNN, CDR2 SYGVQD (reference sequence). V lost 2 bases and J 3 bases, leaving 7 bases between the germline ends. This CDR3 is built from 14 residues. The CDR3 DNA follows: TGCGCCAGCAGTGAGGAGAGGGACACCGGGGAGCTGTTTTTT. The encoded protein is CASSEERDTGELFF.

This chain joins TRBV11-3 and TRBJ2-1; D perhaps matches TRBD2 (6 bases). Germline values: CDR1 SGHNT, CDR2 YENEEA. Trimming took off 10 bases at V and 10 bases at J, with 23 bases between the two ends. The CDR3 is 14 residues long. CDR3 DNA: TGTGCCAACAACTTAGTAACGGGAGTACCAGAGCAGTTCTTC. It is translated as CANNLVTGVPEQFF.